Each of the 3 T cell receptor beta chains below was sequenced from the same sample in a study of T-cell reconstitution after alpha-beta-depleted transplantation in children. Unique molecular identifiers were incorporated into the prepared TCRbeta library. TCRdb re-called the PCR reads with MiXCR, one entry per CDR3 protein. The sample shows about 190,000 distinct CDR3 sequences, over 8.5% of them seen only once. The sample was PBMCs, taken before TCRalphabeta/CD19-depleted stem cell transplant. The receptors shown here come from a boy between 2 and 10 years old with acute myeloid leukemia, due to receive a stem cell transplant.

This clonotype was seen ten or more times. The CDR3 DNA reads TGTGCCAGCAGCCAAGGAGCAGGGGTACGACAGCCCCAGCATTTT. Translation: CASSQGAGVRQPQHF. This chain joins TRBV3-1 and TRBJ1-5, with D perhaps matching TRBD1 (6 bases). The CDR3 extends over 15 amino acids. In germline, CDR1 is LGHDT, CDR2 YNNKEL (reference sequence). Trimming took 1 base from V and 7 from J, leaving 14 bases between them. Full variable domain (rest looked up from reference TRBV3-1 and TRBJ1-5): DTAVSQTPKYLVTQMGNDKSIKCEQNLGHDTMYWYKQDSKKFLKIMFSYNNKELIINETVPNRFSPKSPDKAHLNLHINSLELGDSAVYFCASSQGAGVRQPQHFGDGTRLSIL.

This clonotype was found many times. The chain has TRBV11-1 and TRBJ1-1, with a weak D call TRBD1 (5 bases). Germline lookup yields CDR1 SGHAT and CDR2 FQDESV (reference sequence). CDR3 length: 18 amino acids. Trimming left V 3 bases short and J 1 base short, with 21 bases between. CDR3 region: CASSFTPWGTSGNTEAFF. CDR3 coding DNA: TGTGCCAGCAGCTTTACCCCCTGGGGGACCTCCGGGAACACTGAAGCTTTCTTT. Combining the CDR3 with reference TRBV11-1 and TRBJ1-1 gives the whole variable domain EAEVAQSPRYKITEKSQAVAFWCDPISGHATLYWYRQILGQGPELLVQFQDESVVDDSQLPKDRFSAERLKGVDSTLKIQPAELGDSAMYLCASSFTPWGTSGNTEAFFGQGTRLTVV.

This clonotype occurred many times. V gene TRBV7-2 combines with J gene TRBJ1-6; D is possibly TRBD1 (6 bases). The germline V gene has CDR1 SGHTA and CDR2 FQGNSA. Trimming left V 1 base short and J 7 bases short, with 8 bases between. The CDR3 sequence is 14 residues long. CDR3: CASSLEGGNSPLHF. As DNA, the CDR3 is TGTGCCAGCAGCTTAGAGGGGGGAAATTCACCCCTCCACTTT. Combining the CDR3 with reference TRBV7-2 and TRBJ1-6 gives the whole variable domain GAGVSQSPSNKVTEKGKDVELRCDPISGHTALYWYRQSLGQGLEFLIYFQGNSAPDKSGLPSDRFSAERTGGSVSTLTIQRTQQEDSAVYLCASSLEGGNSPLHFGNGTRLTVT.